This T cell receptor (beta chain) was observed in a study of T cell responses to AZD1222 COVID-19 vaccine. Points from the study as a whole: Just a handful of AZD1222 recipients tested seropositive at baseline. A mostly white British donor set with more females was recruited, and clonal diversity was possibly underestimated.

CDR3 length: 13 amino acids. In germline, CDR1 is MNHNS, CDR2 SASEGT. Trimming took off 2 bases at V and 2 bases at J, with 6 bases between the two ends. Of note for this clone: The antigen is not known. The same CDR3 can be traced to other DNA sequences in this sample.

Clones were sequenced by immunoSEQ multiplex PCR, and TCRdb holds only the in-frame ones, with some missing. Among 70,000 or so clones listed, 87% were seen once. V is TRBV6-1 and J is TRBJ1-1; D is unclear. The receptor's source is an adult in good health. The specimen was peripheral blood, collected on day 0 of AZD1222 vaccination. The CDR3: CASSETANTEAFF. Written as DNA, the CDR3 is TGTGCCAGCAGTGAAACGGCTAACACTGAAGCTTTCTTT.